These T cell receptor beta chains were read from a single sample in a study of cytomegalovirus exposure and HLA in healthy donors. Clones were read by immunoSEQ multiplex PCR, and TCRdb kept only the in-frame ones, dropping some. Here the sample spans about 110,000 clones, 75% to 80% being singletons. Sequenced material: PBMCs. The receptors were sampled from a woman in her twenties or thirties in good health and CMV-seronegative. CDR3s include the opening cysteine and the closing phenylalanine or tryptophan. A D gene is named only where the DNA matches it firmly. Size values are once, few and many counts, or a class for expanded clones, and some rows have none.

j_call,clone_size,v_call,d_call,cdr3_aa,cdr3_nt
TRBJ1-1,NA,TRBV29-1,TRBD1,CSVRDRPNTEAFF,TGCAGCGTCCGGGACAGACCGAACACTGAAGCTTTCTTT
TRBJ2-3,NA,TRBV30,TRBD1,CAWRDNRGPDITDTQYF,TGTGCCTGGAGAGATAACAGGGGTCCTGATATTACAGATACGCAGTATTTT
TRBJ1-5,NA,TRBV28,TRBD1,CASSLRSWSGTGGRYSNQPQHF,TGTGCCAGCAGTTTAAGGAGTTGGTCCGGGACAGGGGGCCGTTATAGCAATCAGCCCCAGCATTTT
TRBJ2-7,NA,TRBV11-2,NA,CASSPLVTWSYEQYF,TGTGCCAGCAGCCCGTTGGTAACGTGGAGCTACGAGCAGTACTTC
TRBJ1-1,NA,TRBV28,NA,CASRGSGTEAFF,TGTGCCAGCAGGGGCAGCGGCACTGAAGCTTTCTTT
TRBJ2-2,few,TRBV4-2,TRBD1,CASSPYNTGVSGELFF,TGTGCCAGCAGCCCATATAATACAGGGGTATCCGGGGAGCTGTTTTTT
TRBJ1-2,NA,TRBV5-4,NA,CASSLAGVHYGYTF,TGTGCCAGCAGCTTGGCAGGGGTCCACTATGGCTACACCTTC
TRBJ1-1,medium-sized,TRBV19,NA,CASSIGSENTEAFF,TGTGCCAGTAGTATAGGGTCAGAGAACACTGAAGCTTTCTTT
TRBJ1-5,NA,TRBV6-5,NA,CASSYGRRGSNQPQHF,TGTGCCAGCAGTTACGGGCGTAGGGGGTCCAATCAGCCCCAGCATTTT
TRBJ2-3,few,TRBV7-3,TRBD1,CASSLWDRVGEDTQYF,TGTGCCAGCAGCTTATGGGACAGGGTGGGGGAAGATACGCAGTATTTT
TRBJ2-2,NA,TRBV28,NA,CASSLGDRNTGELFF,TGTGCCAGCAGTTTAGGAGACAGGAACACCGGGGAGCTGTTTTTT
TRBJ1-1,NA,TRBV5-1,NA,CASSLGQITEAFF,TGCGCCAGCAGCTTGGGACAGATCACTGAAGCTTTCTTT
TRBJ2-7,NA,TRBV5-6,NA,CASSPQTSSYEQYF,TGTGCCAGCAGCCCACAGACGAGCTCCTACGAGCAGTACTTC
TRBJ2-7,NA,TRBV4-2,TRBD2,CASSQEKMTSGSAYEQYF,TGTGCCAGCAGCCAAGAGAAAATGACTAGCGGGTCTGCCTACGAGCAGTACTTC
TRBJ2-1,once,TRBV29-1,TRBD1,CSARQGISYNEQFF,TGCAGCGCTCGACAGGGAATATCCTACAATGAGCAGTTCTTC
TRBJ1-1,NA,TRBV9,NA,CASSVAGNTEAFF,TGTGCCAGCAGCGTAGCCGGGAACACTGAAGCTTTCTTT
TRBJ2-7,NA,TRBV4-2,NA,CASSQEVASSYEQYF,TGTGCCAGCAGCCAAGAGGTCGCTAGCTCCTACGAGCAGTACTTC
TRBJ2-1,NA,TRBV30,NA,CAWSVPRAIPSDEQFF,TGTGCCTGGAGTGTGCCGAGAGCGATCCCATCCGATGAGCAGTTCTTC
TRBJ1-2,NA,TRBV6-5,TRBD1,CASSSGQGYGYTF,TGTGCCAGCAGTTCTGGACAGGGCTATGGCTACACCTTC
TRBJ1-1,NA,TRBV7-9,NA,CASSFTQSTSEAFF,TGTGCCAGCAGCTTTACACAGAGCACGAGTGAAGCTTTCTTT
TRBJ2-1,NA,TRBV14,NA,CASSLWTTLDRWENNEQFF,TGTGCCAGCAGCCTATGGACTACTCTGGATCGGTGGGAAAACAATGAGCAGTTCTTC
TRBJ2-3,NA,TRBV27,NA,CASSLARGADTQYF,TGTGCCAGCAGTTTAGCCAGGGGCGCAGATACGCAGTATTTT
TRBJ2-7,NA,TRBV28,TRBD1,CASSGTGAREQYF,TGTGCCAGCTCGGGGACAGGGGCGCGAGAGCAGTACTTC
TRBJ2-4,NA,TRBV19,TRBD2,CASSRLAGDPKNIQYF,TGTGCCAGTAGTAGACTAGCGGGAGATCCCAAAAACATTCAGTACTTC
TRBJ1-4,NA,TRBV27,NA,CASSAHRSHNEKLFF,TGTGCCAGCAGTGCCCACAGGAGCCATAATGAAAAACTGTTTTTT
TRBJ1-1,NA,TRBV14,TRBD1,CASSILGGPTEAFF,TGTGCCAGCAGCATTTTAGGGGGCCCCACTGAAGCTTTCTTT
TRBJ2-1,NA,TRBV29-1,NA,CSVVTGAKQFF,TGCAGCGTTGTCACTGGGGCCAAGCAGTTCTTC
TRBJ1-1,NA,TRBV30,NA,CAWRAPGGSTEAFF,TGTGCCTGGAGGGCCCCGGGGGGTTCCACTGAAGCTTTCTTT
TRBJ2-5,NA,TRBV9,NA,CASSVGPGEETQYF,TGTGCCAGCAGCGTAGGTCCAGGGGAGGAGACCCAGTACTTC
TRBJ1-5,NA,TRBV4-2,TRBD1,CASSQEVVGTGGHNQPQHF,TGTGCCAGCAGCCAAGAGGTGGTTGGGACAGGGGGCCACAATCAGCCCCAGCATTTT
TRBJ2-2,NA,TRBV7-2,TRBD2,CASSSQRGGNTGELFF,TGTGCCAGCAGCTCTCAGCGGGGGGGCAACACCGGGGAGCTGTTTTTT
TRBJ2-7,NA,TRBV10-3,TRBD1,CATQPPGQGYEQYF,TGTGCCACCCAACCCCCGGGACAGGGCTACGAGCAGTACTTC
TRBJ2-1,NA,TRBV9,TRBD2,CASSLGGLGNNEQFF,TGTGCCAGCAGCCTAGGGGGACTAGGGAACAATGAGCAGTTCTTC
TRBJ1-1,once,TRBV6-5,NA,CASSYELSNTEAFF,TGTGCCAGCAGTTACGAGTTATCGAACACTGAAGCTTTCTTT
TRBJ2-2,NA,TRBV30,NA,CASISQGIGELFF,TGTGCCTCTATTTCCCAGGGTATCGGGGAGCTGTTTTTT
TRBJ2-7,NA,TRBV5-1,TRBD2,CASSGGLVGNEQYF,TGCGCCAGCAGCGGGGGACTAGTTGGGAACGAGCAGTACTTC
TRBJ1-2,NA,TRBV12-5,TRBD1,CASGLVLGTGNYGYTF,TGTGCTAGTGGTTTGGTACTTGGGACAGGGAATTATGGCTACACCTTC
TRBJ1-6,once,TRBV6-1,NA,CASNFGQPYNSPLHF,TGTGCCAGCAACTTCGGACAGCCCTATAATTCACCCCTCCACTTT
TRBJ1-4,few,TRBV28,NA,CASSFLTGSREKLFF,TGTGCCAGCAGTTTCCTGACAGGCAGCCGTGAAAAACTGTTTTTT
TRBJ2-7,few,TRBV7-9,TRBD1,CASSLGTGDHEQYF,TGTGCCAGCAGCTTAGGGACAGGGGACCACGAGCAGTACTTC
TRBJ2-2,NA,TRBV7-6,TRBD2,CASSPTSRRNPGELFF,TGTGCCAGCAGCCCGACTAGCCGACGGAATCCCGGGGAGCTGTTTTTT
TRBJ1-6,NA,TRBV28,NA,CASSRGNQNNSPLHF,TGTGCCAGCAGCAGGGGAAATCAAAATAATTCACCCCTCCACTTT
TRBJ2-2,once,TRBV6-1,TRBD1,CASRKQGANTGELFF,TGTGCCAGCAGGAAACAGGGGGCGAACACCGGGGAGCTGTTTTTT
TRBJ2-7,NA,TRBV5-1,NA,CASSFGYEQYF,TGCGCCAGCAGCTTCGGGTACGAGCAGTACTTC
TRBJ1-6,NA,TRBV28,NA,CASSRLSQGFFYNSPLHF,TGTGCCAGCAGCCGCCTCTCACAGGGCTTCTTCTATAATTCACCCCTCCACTTT
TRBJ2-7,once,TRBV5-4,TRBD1,CASTEGDRVSYEQYF,TGTGCCAGCACCGAAGGAGACAGGGTGTCCTACGAGCAGTACTTC
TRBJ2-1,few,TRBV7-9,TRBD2,CASSLFSGDEQFF,TGTGCCAGCAGCTTATTTAGCGGGGATGAGCAGTTCTTC